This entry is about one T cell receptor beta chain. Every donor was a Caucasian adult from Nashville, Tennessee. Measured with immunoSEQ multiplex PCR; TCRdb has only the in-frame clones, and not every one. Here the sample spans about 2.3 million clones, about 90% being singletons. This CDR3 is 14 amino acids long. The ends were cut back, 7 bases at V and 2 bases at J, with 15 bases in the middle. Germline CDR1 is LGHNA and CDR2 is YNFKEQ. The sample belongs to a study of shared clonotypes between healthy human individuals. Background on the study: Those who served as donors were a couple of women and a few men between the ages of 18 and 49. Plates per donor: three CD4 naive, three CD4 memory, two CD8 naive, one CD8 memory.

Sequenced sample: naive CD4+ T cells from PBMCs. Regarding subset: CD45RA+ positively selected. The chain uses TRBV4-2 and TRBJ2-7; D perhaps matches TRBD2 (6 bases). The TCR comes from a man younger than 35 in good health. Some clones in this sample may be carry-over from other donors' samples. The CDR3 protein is CASTLLAGTYEQYF. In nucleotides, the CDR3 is TGTGCCAGCACCCTCCTGGCGGGAACCTACGAGCAGTACTTC.